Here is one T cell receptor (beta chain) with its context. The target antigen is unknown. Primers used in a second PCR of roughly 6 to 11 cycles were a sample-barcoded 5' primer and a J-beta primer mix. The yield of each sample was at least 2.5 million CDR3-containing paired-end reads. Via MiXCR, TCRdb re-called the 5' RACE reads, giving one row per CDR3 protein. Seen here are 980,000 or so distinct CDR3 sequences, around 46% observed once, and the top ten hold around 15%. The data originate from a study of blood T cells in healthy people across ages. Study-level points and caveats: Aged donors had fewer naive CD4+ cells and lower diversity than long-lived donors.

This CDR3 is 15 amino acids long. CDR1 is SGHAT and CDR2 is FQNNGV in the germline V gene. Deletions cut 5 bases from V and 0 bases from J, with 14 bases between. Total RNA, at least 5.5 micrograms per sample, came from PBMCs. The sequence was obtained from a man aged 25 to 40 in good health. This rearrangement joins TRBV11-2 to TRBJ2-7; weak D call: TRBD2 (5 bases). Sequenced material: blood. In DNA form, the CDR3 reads TGTGCCAGCAGCCTACTAGAGTCTACCTCCTACGAGCAGTACTTC. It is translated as CASSLLESTSYEQYF.